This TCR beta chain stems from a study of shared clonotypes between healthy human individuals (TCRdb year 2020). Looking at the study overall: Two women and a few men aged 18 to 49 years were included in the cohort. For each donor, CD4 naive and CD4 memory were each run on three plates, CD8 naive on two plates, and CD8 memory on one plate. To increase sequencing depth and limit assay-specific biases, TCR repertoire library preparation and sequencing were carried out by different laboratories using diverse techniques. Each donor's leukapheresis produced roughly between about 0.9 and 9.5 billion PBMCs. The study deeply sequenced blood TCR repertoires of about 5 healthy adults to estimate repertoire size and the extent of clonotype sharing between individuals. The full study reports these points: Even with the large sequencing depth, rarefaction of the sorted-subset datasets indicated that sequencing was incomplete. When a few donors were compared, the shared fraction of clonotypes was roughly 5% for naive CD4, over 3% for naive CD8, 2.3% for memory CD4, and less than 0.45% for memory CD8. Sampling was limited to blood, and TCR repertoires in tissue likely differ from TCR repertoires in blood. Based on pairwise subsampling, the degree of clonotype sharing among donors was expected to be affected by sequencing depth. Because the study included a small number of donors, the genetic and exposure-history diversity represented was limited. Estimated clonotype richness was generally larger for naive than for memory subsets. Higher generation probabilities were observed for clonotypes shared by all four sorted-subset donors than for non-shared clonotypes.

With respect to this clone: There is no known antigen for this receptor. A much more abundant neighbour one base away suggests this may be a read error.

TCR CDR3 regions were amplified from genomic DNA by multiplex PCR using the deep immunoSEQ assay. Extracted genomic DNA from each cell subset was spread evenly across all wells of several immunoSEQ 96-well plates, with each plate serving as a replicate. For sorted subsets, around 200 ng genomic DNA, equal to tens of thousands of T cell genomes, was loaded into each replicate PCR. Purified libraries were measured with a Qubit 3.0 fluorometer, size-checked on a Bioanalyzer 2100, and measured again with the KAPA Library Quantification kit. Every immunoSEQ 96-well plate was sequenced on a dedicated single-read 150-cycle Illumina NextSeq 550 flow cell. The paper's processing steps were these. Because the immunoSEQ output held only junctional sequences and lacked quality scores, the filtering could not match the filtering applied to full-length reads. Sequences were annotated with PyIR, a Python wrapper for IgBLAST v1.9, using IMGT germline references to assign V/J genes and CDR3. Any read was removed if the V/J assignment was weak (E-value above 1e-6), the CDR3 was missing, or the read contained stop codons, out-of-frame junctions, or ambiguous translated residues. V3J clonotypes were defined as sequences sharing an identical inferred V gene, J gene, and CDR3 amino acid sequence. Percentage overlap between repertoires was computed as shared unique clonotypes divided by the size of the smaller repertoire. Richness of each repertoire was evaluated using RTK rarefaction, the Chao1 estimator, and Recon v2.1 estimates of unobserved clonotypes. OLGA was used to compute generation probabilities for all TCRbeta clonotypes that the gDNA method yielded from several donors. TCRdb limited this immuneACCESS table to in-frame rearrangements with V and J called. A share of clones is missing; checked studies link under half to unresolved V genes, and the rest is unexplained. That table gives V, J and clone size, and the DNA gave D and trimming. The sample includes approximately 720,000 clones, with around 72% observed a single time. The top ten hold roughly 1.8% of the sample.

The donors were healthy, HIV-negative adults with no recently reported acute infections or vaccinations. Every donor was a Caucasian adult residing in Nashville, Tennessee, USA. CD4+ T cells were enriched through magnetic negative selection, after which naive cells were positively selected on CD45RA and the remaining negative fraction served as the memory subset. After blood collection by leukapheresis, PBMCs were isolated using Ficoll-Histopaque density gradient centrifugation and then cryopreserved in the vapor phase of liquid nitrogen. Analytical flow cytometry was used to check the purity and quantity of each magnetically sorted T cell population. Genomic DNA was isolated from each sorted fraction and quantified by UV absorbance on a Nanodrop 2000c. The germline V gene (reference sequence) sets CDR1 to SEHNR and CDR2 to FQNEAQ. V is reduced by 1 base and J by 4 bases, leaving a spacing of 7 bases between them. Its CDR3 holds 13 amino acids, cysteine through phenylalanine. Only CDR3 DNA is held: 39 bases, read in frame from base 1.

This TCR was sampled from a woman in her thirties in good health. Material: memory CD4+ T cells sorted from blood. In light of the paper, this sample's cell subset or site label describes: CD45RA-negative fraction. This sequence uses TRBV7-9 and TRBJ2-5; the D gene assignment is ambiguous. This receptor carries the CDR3 CASSLGQLETQYF. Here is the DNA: TGTGCCAGCAGCTTAGGGCAGCTAGAGACCCAGTACTTC.